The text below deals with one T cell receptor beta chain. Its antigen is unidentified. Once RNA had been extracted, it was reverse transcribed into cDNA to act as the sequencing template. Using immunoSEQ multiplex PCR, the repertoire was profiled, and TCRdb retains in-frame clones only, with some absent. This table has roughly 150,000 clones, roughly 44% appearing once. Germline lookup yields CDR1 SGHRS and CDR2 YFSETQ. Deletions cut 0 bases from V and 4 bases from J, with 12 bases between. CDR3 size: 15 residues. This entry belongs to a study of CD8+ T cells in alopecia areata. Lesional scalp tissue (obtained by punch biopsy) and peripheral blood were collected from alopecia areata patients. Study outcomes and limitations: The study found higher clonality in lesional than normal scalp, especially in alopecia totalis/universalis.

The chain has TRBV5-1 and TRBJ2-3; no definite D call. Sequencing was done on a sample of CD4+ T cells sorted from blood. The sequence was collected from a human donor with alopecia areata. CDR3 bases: TGCGCCAGCAGCTTGGGGGCACCAAGGTCAGATACGCAGTATTTT. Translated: CASSLGAPRSDTQYF.